This entry lists 32 T cell receptor beta chains sequenced from one sample in a study of beta chain features in type 1 diabetes. Study-level points and caveats: Shortening that was moderate but significant affected the TCRB CDR3s of Type 1 diabetes patients in all four CD4+ subsets.

Their recognized antigens are unknown. Since all of the isolated RNA was reverse transcribed, expressed TCRB transcripts were what got sequenced. This table comes from immunoSEQ multiplex PCR, and its TCRdb copy is limited to in-frame clones, with some not included. The sample shows 250,000 or so clones, around 21% of them seen only once. The sample comprised naive CD4+ T cells from blood. Receptors were obtained from a woman between 35 and 50 years old with type 1 diabetes.

The chain carries TRBV30 and TRBJ1-5; possible D gene TRBD1, 6 bases. V lost 7 bases, J lost 11 bases, and 21 bases lay in between. Germline CDR1 GTSNPN, CDR2 SVGIG (reference sequence). The CDR3 loop spans 13 amino acids. The CDR3 nucleotides are TGTGCCTCCGCCTTAAACAGGGAATCGGCCCAGCATTTT. Translating gives CASALNRESAQHF.

The chain carries TRBV2 and TRBJ1-5; TRBD1 agrees at 10 bases. V lost 5 bases, J lost 5 bases, and 6 bases stayed unmatched. The V gene's germline CDR1 is SNHLY and CDR2 FYNNEI. The CDR3 consists of 15 residues. CDR3 residues: CASSWDRGGDQPQHF. The CDR3 coding sequence is TGTGCCAGCAGTTGGGACAGGGGAGGAGATCAGCCCCAGCATTTT.

The chain uses TRBV4-3 and TRBJ2-4, with D unresolved. The CDR3 extends over 13 amino acids. Germline V gene data show CDR1 as LGHNA and CDR2 as YSLEER. V lost 10 bases, J lost 2 bases, and 12 bases lay in between. Written as DNA, the CDR3 is TGCGCCAAGGTGGAGACTCCCAAAAACATTCAGTACTTC. Translating it yields CAKVETPKNIQYF.

This clone has more than one count but fewer than ten. The rearrangement joins TRBV9 to TRBJ1-1, with a tentative D call TRBD1 (6 bases). V lost 0 bases and J lost 4, with 13 bases in between. This CDR3 has 15 residues. Germline loops: CDR1 SGDLS, CDR2 YYNGEE. The CDR3 nucleotides are TGTGCCAGCAGCGTAGCGGGGGGGCGACGCACTGAAGCTTTCTTT. Translating gives CASSVAGGRRTEAFF.

The gene calls are TRBV10-3 and TRBJ1-2; 7 bases align to TRBD1. This CDR3 contains 13 residues. Germline V gene data show CDR1 as ENHRY and CDR2 as SYGVKD. The junction had 0 bases not matched to a gene; V was cut back by 2 bases and J by 3 bases. The CDR3 bases are TGTGCCATCAGTGAGGGGACAGACTATGGCTACACCTTC. Its protein product is CAISEGTDYGYTF.

The CDR3 here is CASSQVNRAETQYF. The CDR3 DNA sequence: TGCGCCAGCAGCCAAGTAAACAGGGCGGAGACCCAGTACTTC. The chain employs TRBV4-1 and TRBJ2-5; weak D call: TRBD1 (6 bases). This CDR3 comprises 14 residues. The germline V and J ends were trimmed by 1 base and 5 bases, with 11 bases remaining between them. Germline V CDR1 and CDR2: MGHRA, YSYEKL.

The rearrangement links TRBV28 to TRBJ2-2, with D possibly matching TRBD1 (5 bases). Trimming pared 7 bases from V and 6 bases from J, leaving 15 bases between. The germline V gene encodes CDR1 MDHEN and CDR2 SYDVKM. The CDR3 spans 14 residues. The CDR3 is CASNIVQGSGELFF. CDR3 nucleotide sequence: TGTGCCAGCAATATCGTCCAGGGATCCGGGGAGCTGTTTTTT.

The V and J genes are TRBV18 and TRBJ1-2; the D is unclear. Trimming left V 3 bases short and J 7 bases short, with 21 bases between. The CDR3 has 16 residues. Per germline, CDR1 KGHSH and CDR2 LQKENI. The CDR3 DNA follows: TGTGCCAGCTCACCCCTTCCCTATACAGCCCTGTTTGGCTACACCTTC. Translation gives CASSPLPYTALFGYTF.

This clone has more than one count but fewer than ten. The chain is built from TRBV20-1 and TRBJ2-1, with D perhaps matching TRBD1 (6 bases). The CDR3 has 10 residues. V lost 5 bases to trimming and J lost 10 bases, with 9 bases between them. CDR1 is DFQATT and CDR2 is SNEGSKA in the germline V gene (reference sequence). The DNA for the CDR3 is TGCAGTGCTCAGGGGTGGGAGCAGTTCTTC. Protein sequence: CSAQGWEQFF.

This chain joins TRBV7-2 and TRBJ2-3; TRBD2 aligns across 8 bases. The CDR3 runs to 14 residues. The germline V gene has CDR1 SGHTA and CDR2 FQGNSA. Trimming removed 5 bases from V and 5 bases from J; junction bases left unmatched: 6. CDR3: CASSLRGGQDTQYF. As DNA, the CDR3 is TGTGCCAGCAGCCTCCGGGGGGGACAAGATACGCAGTATTTT.

This sequence joins TRBV30 and TRBJ2-1; the D gene is possibly TRBD2 (5 bases). Trimming removed 2 bases from V and 9 bases from J, with 11 bases in between. Per germline, CDR1 GTSNPN and CDR2 SVGIG (reference sequence). CDR3 length: 12 residues. The CDR3 bases are TGTGCCTGGAGTATGGGTGGGAGTGAGCAGTTCTTC. Its translation: CAWSMGGSEQFF.

This chain connects TRBV5-4 to TRBJ2-7; TRBD1 agrees at 7 bases. Trimming at V came to 7 bases and at J to 2 bases, leaving 9 bases not matched to a gene. This CDR3 has 14 amino acids. Germline V gene sequence: CDR1 SGHNT, CDR2 YYREEE (reference sequence). The CDR3 reads CASSQGQSPYEQYF. The CDR3 DNA reads as TGTGCCAGCTCCCAGGGACAGTCCCCCTACGAGCAGTACTTC.

This clone has just a few counts. This chain connects TRBV7-9 to TRBJ2-2; weak D call: TRBD2 (6 bases). The CDR3 loop spans 15 amino acids. Trimming took off 3 bases at V and 0 bases at J, with 8 bases between the two ends. CDR1 is SEHNR, CDR2 FQNEAQ, per germline (reference sequence). The CDR3 sequence is CASSLRGPNTGELFF. DNA of the CDR3: TGTGCCAGCAGCTTGCGGGGCCCGAACACCGGGGAGCTGTTTTTT.

The sample holds a few counts of this clone. V is TRBV29-1 and J is TRBJ2-1; unclear D gene. Trimming stripped 5 bases from V and 3 bases from J, with 5 bases between. The CDR3 loop spans 11 amino acids. Germline CDR1 is SQVTM and CDR2 is ANQGSEA. The CDR3 region is CSVSDYNEQFF. CDR3 bases: TGCAGCGTTTCAGACTACAATGAGCAGTTCTTC.

There are a few counts of this clone. This rearrangement joins TRBV29-1 to TRBJ2-7; 9 nucleotides line up with TRBD1. Germline lookup yields CDR1 SQVTM and CDR2 ANQGSEA. The CDR3 has 12 residues. After removal of 7 bases from V and 6 bases from J, the junction contained 7 bases not matched to a gene. This CDR3 is CSAGTGLSEQYF. The CDR3 DNA follows: TGCAGCGCCGGGACAGGGCTTAGCGAGCAGTACTTC.

The chain has TRBV10-3 and TRBJ2-1; TRBD1 matches 7 bases. The CDR3 totals 16 residues. V trimming: 6 bases; J trimming: 7 bases; junction bases outside the gene matches: 15. The V gene's germline CDR1 is ENHRY and CDR2 SYGVKD. The CDR3 DNA follows: TGTGCCATCAGCGCAGAGGGGGCGTTCCCGGCTAATGAGCAGTTCTTC. As protein: CAISAEGAFPANEQFF.

The chain has TRBV7-9 and TRBJ2-1; the match to TRBD2 covers 11 bases. J gave up 0 bases and V 5 bases, and 3 bases lay outside the gene matches. CDR1 and CDR2 from the germline V gene are SEHNR and FQNEAQ (reference sequence). This CDR3 contains 16 residues. CDR3 in amino acids: CASSTLAGASYNEQFF. In DNA, the CDR3 is TGTGCCAGCAGCACACTAGCGGGAGCCTCCTACAATGAGCAGTTCTTC.

The V gene is TRBV29-1, the J gene TRBJ2-7; 9 bases fit TRBD1. The V gene's germline CDR1 is SQVTM and CDR2 ANQGSEA. Trimming took 3 bases from V and 3 from J; bases not matched to a gene: 0. The CDR3 loop spans 12 amino acids. CDR3 amino acids: CSVETGGYEQYF. The DNA for the CDR3 is TGCAGCGTTGAGACAGGGGGCTACGAGCAGTACTTC.

In its sample, this clone was seen a few times. The chain links TRBV7-9 to TRBJ2-7; 7 bases are shared with TRBD1. After removal of 7 bases from V and 0 bases from J, the junction contained 6 bases not matched to a gene. This CDR3 region has 14 residues. Germline loops: CDR1 SEHNR, CDR2 FQNEAQ (reference sequence). The CDR3 reads CASTLPGGSYEQYF. CDR3 DNA sequence: TGTGCCAGCACCCTCCCAGGGGGCTCCTACGAGCAGTACTTC.

This clone has a handful of counts. J is TRBJ1-2 and V is TRBV2; D call uncertain. Trimming took off 7 bases at V and 8 bases at J, with 11 bases between the two ends. This CDR3 has 11 residues. Germline V gives CDR1 SNHLY, CDR2 FYNNEI. In nucleotides, the CDR3 is TGTGCCAGCAAGGAGATCGGCGGCTACACCTTC. It translates to CASKEIGGYTF.

This clone was seen a few times. This rearrangement joins TRBV4-1 to TRBJ2-7; a weak D match, TRBD2 (6 bases). Per germline, CDR1 MGHRA and CDR2 YSYEKL. V dropped 1 base and J dropped 0 bases, with 10 bases sitting between them. CDR3 length: 15 amino acids. Here the CDR3 reads CASSQAHGSSYEQYF. The CDR3, as DNA: TGCGCCAGCAGCCAAGCCCACGGGAGCTCCTACGAGCAGTACTTC.

This clone was counted between two and nine times. V and J are TRBV2 and TRBJ1-2, with unresolved D. CDR1 is SNHLY and CDR2 is FYNNEI in the germline V gene. The ends were cut back, 3 bases at V and 4 bases at J, with 9 bases in the middle. The CDR3 has 13 amino acids. CDR3 DNA sequence: TGTGCCAGCAGTGAGGGCACGATCTATGGCTACACCTTC. This translates into CASSEGTIYGYTF.

Only a few counts were recorded for this clone. The rearrangement joins TRBV5-1 to TRBJ2-1; 11 bases line up with TRBD1. CDR1 and CDR2 (germline): SGHRS, YFSETQ. V was clipped by 4 bases and J by 4 bases; unmatched bases: 1. The CDR3 totals 14 residues. Here the CDR3 DNA reads TGCGCCAGCAGCGGGACAGGGGGATACAATGAGCAGTTCTTC. The encoded protein is CASSGTGGYNEQFF.

This chain links TRBV29-1 with TRBJ2-7, with 11 bases that match TRBD2. The CDR3 has 16 residues. Per germline, CDR1 SQVTM and CDR2 ANQGSEA. J lost 1 base, V lost 5 bases, and 10 bases had no gene match. The CDR3 nucleotides read TGCAGCGTTTCTTGGCCGGGACTAGCGGATTCCTACGAGCAGTACTTC. This translates into CSVSWPGLADSYEQYF.

V and J are TRBV5-4 and TRBJ2-1, with 8 bases that match TRBD2. This CDR3 is built from 12 residues. Germline lookup yields CDR1 SGHNT and CDR2 YYREEE (reference sequence). J was trimmed by 9 bases and V by 2 bases; bases with no gene match: 1. The DNA of the CDR3 is TGTGCCAGCAGCTTCGCGGGAGGTGAGCAGTTCTTC. As protein: CASSFAGGEQFF.

V is TRBV21-1 and J is TRBJ2-7; the DNA was not used to check the table's D call, TRBD2. TRBV21-1 is a pseudogene locus. The CDR3 runs to 14 residues. This CDR3 reads CASSNCLSSYEQYF. CDR3 nucleotides: TGTGCCAGCAGCAACTGTTTGAGCTCCTACGAGCAGTACTTC.

In its sample, this clone was seen once. CDR3 bases: TGTGCCAGCAGCTTTGGACAGGGTACTGAAGCTTTCTTT. Translating gives CASSFGQGTEAFF. The rearrangement joins TRBV7-3 to TRBJ1-1; 8 bases are a match to TRBD1. This CDR3 is 13 amino acids long. The germline V gene encodes CDR1 SGHTA and CDR2 FQGTGA. V lost 3 bases, J lost 5 bases, and 2 bases stayed unmatched.

This clone was seen a few times. This chain joins TRBV7-3 and TRBJ2-2; no reliable D call. V was pared by 5 bases and J by 3 bases, with 16 bases between. The CDR3 has 16 residues. Germline V gene sequence: CDR1 SGHTA, CDR2 FQGTGA. DNA of the CDR3: TGTGCCAGCAGCCAAAACGGCCCTGGAGACACCGGGGAGCTGTTTTTT. It codes for CASSQNGPGDTGELFF. The full variable domain, completed using reference TRBV7-3 and TRBJ2-2, is GAGVSQTPSNKVTEKGKYVELRCDPISGHTALYWYRQSLGQGPEFLIYFQGTGAADDSGLPNDRFFAVRPEGSVSTLKIQRTERGDSAVYLCASSQNGPGDTGELFFGEGSRLTVL.

This chain joins TRBV19 and TRBJ1-1; D might be TRBD1 (6 bases). CDR3 length: 13 amino acids. Per germline, CDR1 LNHDA and CDR2 SQIVND (reference sequence). V was pared by 5 bases and J by 1 base, with 8 bases between. Here the CDR3 reads CASSWGQNTEAFF. For the CDR3, the DNA is TGTGCCAGTAGTTGGGGACAGAACACTGAAGCTTTCTTT. The full variable domain, in which reference TRBV19 and TRBJ1-1 provide the parts outside the CDR3, is DGGITQSPKYLFRKEGQNVTLSCEQNLNHDAMYWYRQDPGQGLRLIYYSQIVNDFQKGDIAEGYSVSREKKESFPLTVTSAQKNPTAFYLCASSWGQNTEAFFGQGTRLTVV.

The V gene is TRBV5-6, the J gene TRBJ1-2, with 7 bases aligning to TRBD1. This CDR3 region has 13 residues. The junction had 5 bases not matched to a gene; V was cut back by 5 bases and J by 4 bases. The germline gives CDR1 SGHDT, CDR2 YYEEEE. The CDR3 nucleotides read TGTGCCAGCAGTTCCGGGACAGCCTATGGCTACACCTTC. Protein sequence: CASSSGTAYGYTF.

This chain links TRBV7-2 with TRBJ2-6, with TRBD1 matching over 7 bases. The CDR3 is made up of 15 amino acids. Per the germline V gene, CDR1 is SGHTA and CDR2 is FQGNSA. J lost 4 bases, V lost 5 bases, and 5 bases had no gene match. In DNA, the CDR3 is TGTGCCAGCAGCCCTAGGGGGCTCGGGGCCAACGTCCTGACTTTC. This codes for CASSPRGLGANVLTF.

A few counts support this clone. The V call is TRBV5-1, the J call TRBJ2-7; no firm D call. The CDR3 loop spans 11 amino acids. The germline CDR1 and CDR2 sequences are SGHRS and YFSETQ. V shed 1 base and J shed 6 bases, with 5 bases lying between them. This chain's CDR3 is CASSLSSEQYF. The CDR3 region has the DNA TGCGCCAGCAGCTTGTCGAGCGAGCAGTACTTC.